This T cell receptor beta chain was captured in a study of T-cell memory formation after mild COVID-19 (dated by TCRdb to the early 2020s). About the study as a whole: TCR sequence clusters from the two donors were found to be largely donor specific. T-cell clones expanding and contracting after mild COVID-19 in a couple of donors were tracked by longitudinal TCRalpha and TCRbeta repertoire sequencing. Two young, previously healthy adult volunteers, one female and one male, were included in the cohort.

Overall study results and their limits: The second-wave clones that peaked on day 37 were not confirmed to be SARS-CoV-2 specific. Some responding clones were detected in pre-infection memory, suggesting pre-existing cross-reactive memory T cells joined the SARS-CoV-2 response. Only a couple of mild cases were covered in the study, and larger cohorts including severe cases with pre-infection samples were considered necessary. Contracting CD4+ clones turned up mainly in the CM and EM memory subsets, whereas EMRA was where CD8+ clones were enriched. Balanced CD4/CD8 phenotypes were observed for clones contracting from day 15 to 85, whereas a bias towards CD4+ was observed for a second wave of clones expanding from day 15 to 37.

This clonotype was observed at least ten times. The antigen it recognizes is unknown. There are no base qualities to consult, and no much larger clone falls within one base. The junction shows trimming of 5 bases on V and 0 bases on J, and the gene matches do not reach 10 bases of it. The germline V gene encodes CDR1 SEHNR and CDR2 FQNEAQ (reference sequence). Measured from the cysteine to the phenylalanine, the CDR3 is 17 residues long. Only the CDR3 DNA is retained, 51 bases long and in frame from the first base. The run used an Illumina NovaSeq 6000. TCRalpha and TCRbeta cDNA libraries were built by 5'RACE with constant-segment primers, adding sample barcodes and unique molecular identifiers. Trizol reagent was used to extract RNA from every sample. Amplification of the libraries took two PCR steps, and the second step added a second sample barcode plus Illumina TruSeq adapters. Sequencing of the libraries was done on an Illumina NovaSeq, producing 2 x 150 bp paired-end reads. Per the original workflow: With migec v1.2.7, reads were demultiplexed and then collapsed into UMI-guided consensus sequences. With mixcr v2.1.11, UMI consensuses were aligned to TRA and TRB V and J templates and assembled into clonotypes. Expanded or contracted clonotypes were those called significant by both edgeR and NoisET, with noise models trained on biological replicates. For edgeR calls, the cutoffs were a false discovery rate-adjusted p below 0.01 and a log2 fold-change threshold of 1. As an exploratory analysis of dynamics, max-normalized trajectories of the 1000 most abundant clonotypes were examined by PCA with hierarchical clustering. Separately sequenced CD4+ and CD8+ repertoires were used to assign a CD4 or CD8 phenotype to each responding clone. In TCRdb, the public reads were trimmed at Q25 with fastp and aligned with MiXCR, with productive beta chains retained. All rows with the same CDR3 protein become a single entry with the most common DNA and genes. These V and J calls originate from TCRdb's pipeline instead of the authors' own analysis. The sample table shows hundreds of thousands of distinct CDR3 sequences, and 20% to 30% are seen once. Around an eighth of the sample is in the top ten clones.

PBMCs were isolated by Ficoll-Paque density gradient centrifugation. The material sequenced was PBMCs or a T cell subset sorted from them (not recorded which). This chain is built from TRBV7-9 and TRBJ2-3, and 8 junction bases match TRBD1. The clonotype comes from an adult woman who had mild COVID-19 (a few samples of this study predate the infection). The sample titles of this study are shuffled in the database, so cell type and time point are left out; the donor was told from shared clones. The encoded CDR3 is CASSPHRTGPSTDTQYF. The sequenced DNA: TGTGCCAGCAGCCCGCATCGGACAGGGCCAAGCACAGATACGCAGTATTTT.